These T cell receptor beta chains were read from a single sample in a study of control samples from healthy donors and cancer patients. TCRdb keeps only in-frame clones here, not all; method: immunoSEQ multiplex PCR. The table includes about 75,000 clones, approximately 94% detected once. The sequenced sample was blood. These receptors all come from a woman aged 40-49 years in good health. CDR3s include the opening cysteine and the closing phenylalanine or tryptophan. The D gene is left open where the match is weak. The size field is filled for only some rows; it gives once, few, many or a size class.

DNA: TGTGCCAGCAGCCAGGGACTAGCGGGGAAGCGGTGTCACTTC
CDR3: CASSQGLAGKRCHF
J: TRBJ2-4
size: NA
V: TRBV4-2
D: TRBD2

DNA: TGTGCCAGCAGTGGCCTTAGGCGGGGGGGCTACAATGAGCAGTTCTTC
CDR3: CASSGLRRGGYNEQFF
J: TRBJ2-1
size: NA
V: TRBV25-1
D: TRBD2

DNA: TGTGCCAGCAGTAAACAGGGGACGGGATCTGGAAACACCATATATTTT
CDR3: CASSKQGTGSGNTIYF
J: TRBJ1-3
size: NA
V: TRBV25-1
D: TRBD1

DNA: TGCGCCAGCAGCTTGGGGCAGGGGGATCAGCCCCAGCATTTT
CDR3: CASSLGQGDQPQHF
J: TRBJ1-5
size: NA
V: TRBV5-1
D: TRBD1

DNA: TGTGCCAGTGGGAATAATTCACCCCTCCACTTT
CDR3: CASGNNSPLHF
J: TRBJ1-6
size: NA
V: TRBV5-6
D: NA

DNA: TGTGCCAGCAGTCTCACGGACCTGATCCGAGACAGGGTCCCACCCTACGAGCAGTACTTC
CDR3: CASSLTDLIRDRVPPYEQYF
J: TRBJ2-7
size: NA
V: TRBV14
D: TRBD1

DNA: TGTGCCAGCAGTTTAGCAGCGGGGGGCCAAGAGACCCAGTACTTC
CDR3: CASSLAAGGQETQYF
J: TRBJ2-5
size: NA
V: TRBV28
D: TRBD2

DNA: TGTGCCAGCAGCTTAACGGTCCCCGGGGAGCTGTTTTTT
CDR3: CASSLTVPGELFF
J: TRBJ2-2
size: few
V: TRBV7-9
D: NA

DNA: TGTGCCAGTAGTATTCGACTGGGAGGGGGACTAAGTATGAACACTGAAGCTTTCTTT
CDR3: CASSIRLGGGLSMNTEAFF
J: TRBJ1-1
size: NA
V: TRBV19
D: NA

DNA: TGTGCCAGCAGCGTAGTCGAGGGGCACTACACCTTC
CDR3: CASSVVEGHYTF
J: TRBJ1-2
size: NA
V: TRBV9
D: NA

DNA: TGCGCCAGCAGCCCGACTTTGGGCGGGACAACCTACGAGCAGTACTTC
CDR3: CASSPTLGGTTYEQYF
J: TRBJ2-7
size: NA
V: TRBV5-1
D: NA

DNA: TGCGCCAGCAGCTTGGCGTGGGGGAACACCGGGGAGCTGTTTTTT
CDR3: CASSLAWGNTGELFF
J: TRBJ2-2
size: NA
V: TRBV5-1
D: NA

DNA: TGTGCCAGCTCACCCGACAGGGGGGGGTCATCCCTCCACTTT
CDR3: CASSPDRGGSSLHF
J: TRBJ1-6
size: NA
V: TRBV18
D: TRBD1

DNA: TGTGCCAGCAGTTCGGAGGGACATAGCACAGATACGCAGTATTTT
CDR3: CASSSEGHSTDTQYF
J: TRBJ2-3
size: NA
V: TRBV6-5
D: NA

DNA: TGCGCCAGCAGCGACGGGACTAGCGGGAGGGTGTTATCTACAGATACGCAGTATTTT
CDR3: CASSDGTSGRVLSTDTQYF
J: TRBJ2-3
size: NA
V: TRBV5-1
D: TRBD2

DNA: TGTGCCAGCAGTTTGACCCTTCCCCTGAACACTGAAGCTTTCTTT
CDR3: CASSLTLPLNTEAFF
J: TRBJ1-1
size: NA
V: TRBV27
D: NA

DNA: TGTGCCAGCAGTGCGCGGGACAGGGGATGGGTGGAGACCCAGTACTTC
CDR3: CASSARDRGWVETQYF
J: TRBJ2-5
size: NA
V: TRBV6-1
D: TRBD1

DNA: TGTGCCAGCAGTGACCTTTGGGAGGGGCGAGGGGGCAATCAGCCCCAGCATTTT
CDR3: CASSDLWEGRGGNQPQHF
J: TRBJ1-5
size: NA
V: TRBV6-4
D: NA

DNA: TGTGCCAGCAGCTTGGGACAGGGGGCAGATACGCAGTATTTT
CDR3: CASSLGQGADTQYF
J: TRBJ2-3
size: NA
V: TRBV5-4
D: TRBD1

DNA: TGTGCCACCAAGGGTAACCGCATTAGTGAAGCTTTCTTT
CDR3: CATKGNRISEAFF
J: TRBJ1-1
size: NA
V: TRBV10-3
D: NA

DNA: TGTGCCAGTAGTATCGCGGGGGGCGACGGAGGCACGCAGTATTTT
CDR3: CASSIAGGDGGTQYF
J: TRBJ2-3
size: NA
V: TRBV19
D: TRBD2

DNA: TGTGCCAGCAGTTACACAACGGAGTTCTCACCCCTCCACTTT
CDR3: CASSYTTEFSPLHF
J: TRBJ1-6
size: NA
V: TRBV6-5
D: NA

DNA: TGTGCCAGCAGCTTGAAAGAGACCCAGTACTTC
CDR3: CASSLKETQYF
J: TRBJ2-5
size: NA
V: TRBV5-4
D: NA

DNA: TGTGCCAGCGGGGGACAGAACAATCAGCCCCAGCATTTT
CDR3: CASGGQNNQPQHF
J: TRBJ1-5
size: NA
V: TRBV6-5
D: TRBD1

DNA: TGTGCCAGCAGCTTCAATCCTCGGAACACTGAAGCTTTCTTT
CDR3: CASSFNPRNTEAFF
J: TRBJ1-1
size: once
V: TRBV7-9
D: NA

DNA: TGTGCCAGCAGCTCGGGTTTTACAGGGGCTGGCTACACCTTC
CDR3: CASSSGFTGAGYTF
J: TRBJ1-2
size: once
V: TRBV5-4
D: TRBD1

DNA: TGTGCCAGCAGTGACTCTGACACCGGGGAGCTGTTTTTT
CDR3: CASSDSDTGELFF
J: TRBJ2-2
size: medium-sized
V: TRBV6-4
D: NA

DNA: TGTGCCAGCAGCAGAGACTATACGCTCTACAATGAGCAGTTCTTC
CDR3: CASSRDYTLYNEQFF
J: TRBJ2-1
size: NA
V: TRBV7-2
D: NA

DNA: TGTGCCAGTAGTATAGGATCGCCCCCCCCCGGGGAGCTGTTTTTT
CDR3: CASSIGSPPPGELFF
J: TRBJ2-2
size: NA
V: TRBV19
D: NA

DNA: TGTGCCAGTAGTATAAGGACAGGGGGAGATGGCTACACCTTC
CDR3: CASSIRTGGDGYTF
J: TRBJ1-2
size: NA
V: TRBV19
D: TRBD1

DNA: TGTGCCAGCAGTGGCGGTTTAGGGCGCCGAGAGACCCAGTACTTC
CDR3: CASSGGLGRRETQYF
J: TRBJ2-5
size: NA
V: TRBV6-2/TRBV6-3
D: NA

DNA: TGTGCCAGCAGTCCGAGGACGGAGGGGGGCTACACCTTC
CDR3: CASSPRTEGGYTF
J: TRBJ1-2
size: NA
V: TRBV7-2
D: NA

DNA: TGCGCCAGCAGTGAGTCCCACTGGGGCTCGAATGAGCAGTTCTTC
CDR3: CASSESHWGSNEQFF
J: TRBJ2-1
size: NA
V: TRBV10-1
D: NA

DNA: TGTGCCAGTAGTATAGAGTATGGGACGCACGTGTTCTTC
CDR3: CASSIEYGTHVFF
J: TRBJ2-1
size: NA
V: TRBV19
D: NA

DNA: TGTGCCAGCAGCAAGGACGTTCAAGTCTACAATGAGCAGTTCTTC
CDR3: CASSKDVQVYNEQFF
J: TRBJ2-1
size: NA
V: TRBV6-2/TRBV6-3
D: NA

DNA: TGTGCCAGTAGTTCTCGGGAATGGGAGACCCAGTACTTC
CDR3: CASSSREWETQYF
J: TRBJ2-5
size: NA
V: TRBV19
D: NA

DNA: TGTGCCAGCAGTCCCCCAGGGTACCAAGAGACCCAGTACTTC
CDR3: CASSPPGYQETQYF
J: TRBJ2-5
size: NA
V: TRBV28
D: NA

DNA: TGTGCCAGCAGTCCCCCCCAAGAGACCCAGTACTTC
CDR3: CASSPPQETQYF
J: TRBJ2-5
size: once
V: TRBV6-5
D: NA

DNA: TGTGCCAGCAGGACAAGCGGGGGGGCAGATACGCAGTATTTT
CDR3: CASRTSGGADTQYF
J: TRBJ2-3
size: NA
V: TRBV6-5
D: TRBD2

DNA: TGTGCCAGCAGTTTACGGGGCTCTGGAAACACCATATATTTT
CDR3: CASSLRGSGNTIYF
J: TRBJ1-3
size: once
V: TRBV27
D: NA

DNA: TGTGCCAGCAGTAAGGACAGGGGTCGGACCGGGGAGCTGTTTTTT
CDR3: CASSKDRGRTGELFF
J: TRBJ2-2
size: NA
V: TRBV6-5
D: TRBD1

DNA: TGTGCCAGCAGCGTGAACACCGGGGAGCTGTTTTTT
CDR3: CASSVNTGELFF
J: TRBJ2-2
size: NA
V: TRBV9
D: NA

DNA: TGTGCCAGCAGAGGCCTCCCTACTAGCGGGAGTTCCGATGAGCAGTTCTTC
CDR3: CASRGLPTSGSSDEQFF
J: TRBJ2-1
size: NA
V: TRBV2
D: TRBD2

DNA: TGCGCCAGCAGTGCAACAGCCTTAAGCAATCAGCCCCAGCATTTT
CDR3: CASSATALSNQPQHF
J: TRBJ1-5
size: NA
V: TRBV10-2
D: NA

DNA: TGTGCCAGTAGTATCATGGAGGGCGTAGAAAAACTGTTTTTT
CDR3: CASSIMEGVEKLFF
J: TRBJ1-4
size: NA
V: TRBV19
D: NA

DNA: TGTGCCAGCTTACGCGGGGGGGCGGTGGAGACCCAGTACTTC
CDR3: CASLRGGAVETQYF
J: TRBJ2-5
size: NA
V: TRBV2
D: TRBD2

DNA: TGCAGCGTTGAAGTATCTAATGAGCAGTTCTTC
CDR3: CSVEVSNEQFF
J: TRBJ2-1
size: few
V: TRBV29-1
D: NA

DNA: TGTGCCAGTAGTATCGGCGGGACAGTTACCTACGAGCAGTACTTC
CDR3: CASSIGGTVTYEQYF
J: TRBJ2-7
size: NA
V: TRBV19
D: NA

DNA: TGTGCCAGCAGTGGCTCCCAGCCCAACACCGGGGAGCTGTTTTTT
CDR3: CASSGSQPNTGELFF
J: TRBJ2-2
size: NA
V: TRBV14
D: NA

DNA: TGTGCCAGCAGCTTGGTTCTAGTATACGAGCAGTACTTC
CDR3: CASSLVLVYEQYF
J: TRBJ2-7
size: once
V: TRBV5-6
D: NA

DNA: TGTGCCAGCAGCCCGCAGGGGGTACCCAATGAAAAACTGTTTTTT
CDR3: CASSPQGVPNEKLFF
J: TRBJ1-4
size: NA
V: TRBV7-8
D: TRBD1

DNA: TGTGCCAGCAGTTGGCAGGGAAGAGATACGCAGTATTTT
CDR3: CASSWQGRDTQYF
J: TRBJ2-3
size: once
V: TRBV28
D: NA

DNA: TGTGCCAGCAGCTCTCAGGTCTCTCTACCCTACGAGCAGTACTTC
CDR3: CASSSQVSLPYEQYF
J: TRBJ2-7
size: NA
V: TRBV7-2
D: NA

DNA: TGTGCCAGCAGCACCTTCGACAGCCCTTGCTCTGGAAACACCATATATTTT
CDR3: CASSTFDSPCSGNTIYF
J: TRBJ1-3
size: NA
V: TRBV21-1
D: NA